This T cell receptor beta chain came from a study of vaccination effects on CD4 cells after COVID-19. Following culture for about ten days, CD4+ T cells were isolated. Two doses of BNT162b2 or mRNA-1273 vaccine were administered to participants. Nucleocapsid antibody tests were negative, and the vaccine recipients had no prior SARS-CoV-2 infection. Germline CDR1 is SGHRS and CDR2 is YFSETQ. There are 13 residues in the CDR3. V gave up 2 bases and J gave up 7 bases; unmatched junction bases: 5. As for this clone: Its antigen is currently unknown.

Profiling relied on immunoSEQ multiplex PCR, and the TCRdb table lists in-frame clones only, not all of them. This sample has tens of thousands of clones; around 73% occur once, and the top ten carry less than 2.5%. The specimen comprised CD4+ T cells from PBMCs cultured without peptide, sampled after COVID-19 vaccination. The J gene is TRBJ1-1, the V gene TRBV5-1; 7 bases fit TRBD1. The TCR sequence derives from a human donor who received a COVID-19 vaccine. The CDR3 DNA reads TGCGCCAGCAGCTTTATCGGGACAGATGAAGCTTTCTTT. Protein: CASSFIGTDEAFF.